The rows below give T cell receptor beta chains drawn from one sample of a study of shared clonotypes between healthy human individuals. Profiled with immunoSEQ multiplex PCR; TCRdb holds only in-frame clones, not every one. The table records about 1.1 million clones, approximately 80% of them present only once. The sequenced sample was memory CD4+ T cells from PBMCs. These receptors were obtained from a man in his late teens or twenties in good health. Some clones in this sample may be carry-over from other donors' samples. The CDR3 runs from the conserved cysteine through the conserved F or W. Each record gives: D gene, J gene, clone size, V gene, CDR3 protein, CDR3 DNA. A D gene is named only where the DNA matches it firmly. Clone sizes are given selectively: once, few, many, or a class where the clone is expanded.

TRBD1	TRBJ1-2	few	TRBV11-1	CASSSLPGQAWGYTF	TGTGCCAGCAGCTCCCTGCCTGGACAGGCGTGGGGCTACACCTTC
TRBD1	TRBJ2-3	.	TRBV2	CASSRDRSTDTQYF	TGTGCCAGCAGTAGGGACAGGAGCACAGATACGCAGTATTTT
TRBD2	TRBJ2-3	.	TRBV6-1	CASSAPLSGRADTQYF	TGTGCCAGCAGTGCCCCCCTTAGCGGGAGGGCGGATACGCAGTATTTT
.	TRBJ1-1	.	TRBV5-4	CASSPGGVGAFF	TGTGCCAGCAGTCCTGGGGGGGTTGGAGCTTTCTTT
.	TRBJ1-5	.	TRBV2	CASSISRGVGNQPQHF	TGTGCCAGCAGTATTTCCAGGGGTGTCGGCAATCAGCCCCAGCATTTT
TRBD1	TRBJ1-1	few	TRBV5-4	CASSSAPGQGVGKLRF	TGTGCCAGCAGCTCCGCCCCCGGACAGGGTGTGGGAAAGTTACGTTTT
.	TRBJ2-1	.	TRBV2	CASSAEYNEQFF	TGTGCCAGCAGTGCAGAGTACAATGAGCAGTTCTTC
.	TRBJ1-5	.	TRBV6-1	CASSMDRMGNQPQHF	TGTGCCAGCAGCATGGACCGCATGGGCAATCAGCCCCAGCATTTT
.	TRBJ2-3	few	TRBV29-1	CSVGEFSTDTQYF	TGCAGCGTTGGGGAGTTTAGCACAGATACGCAGTATTTT
.	TRBJ1-2	many	TRBV27	CASSFWGGYGYTF	TGTGCCAGCAGTTTTTGGGGAGGCTATGGCTACACCTTC
TRBD2	TRBJ2-1	once	TRBV10-3	CAISEFLADYNEQFF	TGTGCCATCAGTGAATTTCTAGCGGATTACAATGAGCAGTTCTTC
TRBD1	TRBJ2-4	many	TRBV30	CAWSVGQGDIQYF	TGTGCCTGGAGCGTGGGACAGGGAGACATTCAGTACTTC
TRBD1	TRBJ2-2	.	TRBV11-2	CASFPQGAGTGELLF	TGTGCCAGCTTCCCCCAGGGGGCTGGCACCGGGGAGCTGCTTTTT
TRBD1	TRBJ1-1	.	TRBV28	CASRGTGFEAFF	TGTGCCAGCAGGGGGACAGGGTTTGAAGCTTTCTTT
.	TRBJ2-1	.	TRBV30	CAWRRPWNEQFF	TGTGCCTGGAGGAGACCATGGAATGAGCAGTTCTTC
.	TRBJ2-1	.	TRBV9	CASSVDGRPSYNEQFF	TGTGCCAGCAGCGTAGACGGTCGACCGTCCTACAATGAGCAGTTCTTC
.	TRBJ2-5	.	TRBV5-1	CASSLELSGPQETQYF	TGCGCCAGCAGCTTGGAACTATCTGGTCCCCAAGAGACCCAGTACTTC
.	TRBJ2-2	.	TRBV28	CASSHGGATGELFF	TGTGCCAGCTCCCATGGGGGGGCAACCGGGGAGCTGTTTTTT
.	TRBJ2-1	.	TRBV11-2	CASSLIQGDYNEQFF	TGTGCCAGCAGCTTAATCCAGGGTGATTACAATGAGCAGTTCTTC
.	TRBJ2-5	once	TRBV7-9	CASSFEVSRTQYF	TGTGCCAGCAGCTTCGAGGTGTCGAGGACCCAGTACTTC
.	TRBJ1-1	.	TRBV7-9	CASSLPRQFSEAFF	TGTGCCAGCAGCTTACCAAGGCAGTTCTCTGAAGCTTTCTTT
TRBD1	TRBJ2-3	.	TRBV6-5	CASRQGRTQYF	TGTGCCAGCAGACAGGGGAGAACGCAGTATTTT
.	TRBJ1-2	few	TRBV5-5	CASSLGDLYGYTF	TGTGCCAGCAGCTTGGGGGACCTCTATGGCTACACCTTC
.	TRBJ1-2	.	TRBV6-1	CASSEVGLLKSYGYTF	TGTGCCAGCAGTGAGGTCGGCCTCCTGAAATCCTACGGCTACACCTTC
.	TRBJ2-5	.	TRBV19	CASSIGTAPQETQYF	TGTGCCAGTAGTATAGGAACAGCGCCCCAAGAGACCCAGTACTTC
.	TRBJ2-1	.	TRBV9	CASSVAGWGSSYNEQFF	TGTGCCAGCAGCGTAGCTGGTTGGGGGAGCTCCTACAATGAGCAGTTCTTC
.	TRBJ1-5	.	TRBV2	CASRDISNTPQHF	TGTGCCAGCCGGGACATCTCTAATACCCCCCAGCATTTT
.	TRBJ1-2	.	TRBV28	CASSYRNYGYTF	TGTGCCAGCAGTTATCGGAACTATGGCTACACCTTC
TRBD1	TRBJ2-6	once	TRBV18	CASSHNRGLPSGANVLTF	TGTGCCAGCTCACACAACAGGGGGCTCCCGTCTGGGGCCAACGTCCTGACTTTC
.	TRBJ2-7	.	TRBV7-9	CASSLAGSAEQYF	TGTGCCAGCAGCTTAGCGGGGTCGGCCGAGCAGTACTTC
.	TRBJ1-1	.	TRBV15	CATSRDYAGTEAFF	TGTGCCACCAGCAGAGATTACGCGGGGACTGAAGCTTTCTTT
TRBD1	TRBJ2-2	.	TRBV2	CASTGTGVTGELFF	TGTGCCAGCACCGGGACAGGGGTTACCGGGGAGCTGTTTTTT
TRBD1	TRBJ1-1	.	TRBV4-1	CASSQGQGVISLTEAFF	TGCGCCAGCAGCCAAGGACAGGGGGTAATTTCCCTCACTGAAGCTTTCTTT
.	TRBJ2-7	.	TRBV7-2	CASSSRYEQYF	TGTGCCAGCAGCTCGCGCTACGAGCAGTACTTC
.	TRBJ1-5	.	TRBV16	CASSQTVWGREDQPQHF	TGTGCCAGCAGCCAAACCGTCTGGGGTCGAGAGGATCAGCCCCAGCATTTT
TRBD1	TRBJ2-3	once	TRBV29-1	CSVEPNRGSDTQYF	TGCAGCGTTGAACCTAACAGGGGTTCGGATACGCAGTATTTT
.	TRBJ1-2	once	TRBV14	CASSQGQLYGYTF	TGTGCCAGCAGCCAAGGTCAGCTCTATGGCTACACCTTC
.	TRBJ1-5	.	TRBV7-2	CASSLLGSNQPQHF	TGTGCCAGCAGCTTACTGGGTAGCAATCAGCCCCAGCATTTT
.	TRBJ2-7	.	TRBV7-6	CASSTQGREQYF	TGTGCCAGCAGTACACAGGGCCGCGAGCAGTACTTC
TRBD1	TRBJ2-5	.	TRBV5-1	CASSLTGQGKETQYF	TGCGCCAGCAGCTTGACAGGACAGGGGAAAGAGACCCAGTACTTC
.	TRBJ2-7	.	TRBV28	CASRQDYEQYF	TGTGCCAGCCGCCAGGACTACGAGCAGTACTTC
.	TRBJ1-2	once	TRBV5-1	CASSGNVYGYTF	TGCGCCAGCAGTGGTAACGTCTATGGCTACACCTTC
TRBD1	TRBJ1-2	.	TRBV25-1	CASQRSGGDYYTF	TGTGCCAGCCAGCGATCAGGGGGAGATTACTACACCTTC
.	TRBJ2-7	few	TRBV7-9	CASSLVSASYEQYF	TGTGCCAGCAGCTTAGTCTCGGCGTCCTACGAGCAGTACTTC
TRBD2	TRBJ2-3	.	TRBV7-9	CASSLLGRAGTDTQYF	TGTGCCAGCAGCTTACTCGGGAGGGCGGGCACAGATACGCAGTATTTT
.	TRBJ1-2	many	TRBV5-4	CASSLGQFYGYTF	TGTGCCAGCAGCTTGGGACAGTTCTATGGCTACACCTTC
.	TRBJ2-3	.	TRBV9	CASSVARHTDTQYF	TGTGCCAGCAGCGTTGCCAGGCACACAGATACGCAGTATTTT
.	TRBJ1-5	.	TRBV5-5	CASSLAVSQPQHF	TGTGCCAGCAGCTTGGCTGTGAGTCAGCCCCAGCATTTT
TRBD2	TRBJ2-1	.	TRBV5-1	CASSLGPLAGEQFF	TGCGCCAGCAGCTTGGGACCGCTAGCGGGCGAGCAGTTCTTC
TRBD2	TRBJ2-7	.	TRBV15	CATSRGLAASYEQYF	TGTGCCACCAGCAGGGGACTAGCAGCCTCCTACGAGCAGTACTTC